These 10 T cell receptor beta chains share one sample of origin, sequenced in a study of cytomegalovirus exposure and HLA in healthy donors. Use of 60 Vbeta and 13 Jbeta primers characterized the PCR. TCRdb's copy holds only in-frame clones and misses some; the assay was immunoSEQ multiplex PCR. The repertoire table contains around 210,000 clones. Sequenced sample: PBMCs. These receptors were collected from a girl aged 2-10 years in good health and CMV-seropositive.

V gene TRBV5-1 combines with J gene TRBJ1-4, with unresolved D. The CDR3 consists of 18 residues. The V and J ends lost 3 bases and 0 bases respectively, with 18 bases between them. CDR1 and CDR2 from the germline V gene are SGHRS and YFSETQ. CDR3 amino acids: CASSSGLFPSATNEKLFF. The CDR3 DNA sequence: TGCGCCAGCAGCTCAGGACTGTTTCCATCTGCAACTAATGAAAAACTGTTTTTT.

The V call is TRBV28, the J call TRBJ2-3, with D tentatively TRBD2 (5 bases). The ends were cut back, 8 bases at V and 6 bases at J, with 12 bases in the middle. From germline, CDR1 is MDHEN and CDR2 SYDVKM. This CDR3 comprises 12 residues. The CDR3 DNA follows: TGTGCCAGCGGCTGGCCGGGGGATACGCAGTATTTT. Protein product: CASGWPGDTQYF.

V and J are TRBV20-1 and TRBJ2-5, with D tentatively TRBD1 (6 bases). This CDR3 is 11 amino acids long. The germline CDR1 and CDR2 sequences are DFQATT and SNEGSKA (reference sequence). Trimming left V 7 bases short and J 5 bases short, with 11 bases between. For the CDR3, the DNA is TGCAGTGTTCACAGGGTTGAGACCCAGTACTTC. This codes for CSVHRVETQYF.

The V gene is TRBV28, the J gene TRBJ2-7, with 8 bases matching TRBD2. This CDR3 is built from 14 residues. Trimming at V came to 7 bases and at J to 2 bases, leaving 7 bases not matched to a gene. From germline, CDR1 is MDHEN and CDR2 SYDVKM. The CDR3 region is CASTGGPGPYEQYF. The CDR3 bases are TGTGCCAGCACGGGGGGGCCGGGGCCCTACGAGCAGTACTTC.

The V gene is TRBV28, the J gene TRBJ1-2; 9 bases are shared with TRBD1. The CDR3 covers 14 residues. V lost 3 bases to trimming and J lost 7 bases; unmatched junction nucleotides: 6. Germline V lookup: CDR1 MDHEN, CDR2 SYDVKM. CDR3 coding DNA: TGTGCCAGCAGTTTCATGGGACAGGGAGGTGGCTACACCTTC. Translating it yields CASSFMGQGGGYTF.

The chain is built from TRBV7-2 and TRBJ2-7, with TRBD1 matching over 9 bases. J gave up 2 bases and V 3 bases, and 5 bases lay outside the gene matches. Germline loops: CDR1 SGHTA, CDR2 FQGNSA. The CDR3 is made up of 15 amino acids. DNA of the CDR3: TGTGCCAGCAGCTTTAGACAGGGGGGGACCTACGAGCAGTACTTC. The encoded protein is CASSFRQGGTYEQYF.

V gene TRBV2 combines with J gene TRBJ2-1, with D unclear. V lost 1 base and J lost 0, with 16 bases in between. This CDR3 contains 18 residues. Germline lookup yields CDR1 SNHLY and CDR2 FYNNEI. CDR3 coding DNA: TGTGCCAGCAGTGAAGGCTTCTGGAGTCCCAGCTCCTACAATGAGCAGTTCTTC. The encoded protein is CASSEGFWSPSSYNEQFF. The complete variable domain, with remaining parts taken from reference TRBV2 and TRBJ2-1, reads EPEVTQTPSHQVTQMGQEVILRCVPISNHLYFYWYRQILGQKVEFLVSFYNNEISEKSEIFDDQFSVERPDGSNFTLKIRSTKLEDSAMYFCASSEGFWSPSSYNEQFFGPGTRLTVL.

This chain's CDR3 is CAVTGGLAYEQYF. As DNA, the CDR3 is TGTGCCGTTACAGGGGGCTTGGCCTACGAGCAGTACTTC. The chain links TRBV28 to TRBJ2-7; TRBD1 matches at 9 bases. Unmatched junction bases numbered 7, after V lost 11 bases and J lost 2 bases. The length of the CDR3 is 13 residues. Germline loops: CDR1 MDHEN, CDR2 SYDVKM.

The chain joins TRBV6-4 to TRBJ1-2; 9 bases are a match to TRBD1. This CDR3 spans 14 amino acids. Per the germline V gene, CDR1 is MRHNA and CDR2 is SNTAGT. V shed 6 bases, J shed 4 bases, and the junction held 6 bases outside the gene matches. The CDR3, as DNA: TGTGCCAGCAGAAGAGACAGGGGGGGCTATGGCTACACCTTC. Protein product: CASRRDRGGYGYTF.

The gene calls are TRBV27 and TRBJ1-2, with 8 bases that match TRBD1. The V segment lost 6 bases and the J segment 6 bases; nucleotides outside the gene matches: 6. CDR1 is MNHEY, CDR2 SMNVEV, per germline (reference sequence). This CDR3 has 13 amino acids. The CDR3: CASRDREVDGYTF. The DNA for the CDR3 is TGTGCCAGCAGGGACAGGGAAGTCGATGGCTACACCTTC.